Shown below are 7 T cell receptor beta chains from a single sample sequenced in a study of T cells expressing NK-cell markers (dated by TCRdb to 2018 to 2021). The library was produced with 5' RACE. TCRdb records Illumina HiSeq 2000 as the sequencer. TCRdb reprocessed the reads, reporting each CDR3 protein sequence once and no DNA. The table for this sample shows a few hundred thousand distinct CDR3 sequences. Together, the top ten hold about 1.5% of the sample. Sequencing used blood T cells: a sorted CD56 or NKG2C T cell subset, CD4+ or CD8+ T cells, or bulk PBMC T cells (not recorded which). These receptors all stem from a woman aged 50 to 65 in good health. Donor details come from another sample of the same person, matched by shared clones.

The chain couples TRBV4-1 to TRBJ2-2; as DNA is missing, the TRBD1 call by TCRdb cannot be tested. In germline, CDR1 is MGHRA, CDR2 YSYEKL. The CDR3 has 16 residues. CDR3 region: CASSQDGRTNTGELFF.

The rearrangement uses TRBV29-1 and TRBJ1-2; absent DNA, TCRdb's TRBD1 call cannot be checked. CDR3 length equals 14 residues. The germline gives CDR1 SQVTM, CDR2 ANQGSEA. This chain's CDR3 is CSVETGQTNYGYTF.

J is TRBJ2-1 and V is TRBV5-1; the D gene TCRdb calls, TRBD1, cannot be checked with no DNA. The CDR3 runs 18 residues. Per the germline V gene, CDR1 is SGHRS and CDR2 is YFSETQ. The CDR3 sequence is CASSLGGAGTGSLNEQFF.

CDR3: CASSQDGTSGSFAETQYF. The chain is built from TRBV3-1 and TRBJ2-5; there is no DNA to check the TCRdb D call of TRBD2. Germline V gene sequence: CDR1 LGHDT, CDR2 YNNKEL (reference sequence). The CDR3 spans 18 residues.

This sequence joins TRBV14 and TRBJ2-1; TCRdb lists TRBD2, though no DNA is available to test this call. The CDR3 covers 15 residues. Germline CDR1 SGHDN, CDR2 FVKESK. The CDR3 sequence: CASSQRGRPGNEQFF.

V gene TRBV5-1 combines with J gene TRBJ2-2. This CDR3 is 15 amino acids long. Germline-derived CDR1 and CDR2 are SGHRS and YFSETQ. The chain's CDR3 is CASSLHTKPTGELFF.

The rearrangement uses TRBV29-1 and TRBJ2-5; there is no DNA to check the TCRdb D call of TRBD2. The germline V gene has CDR1 SQVTM and CDR2 ANQGSEA. The CDR3 length is 14 residues. CDR3 residues: CSVRVSGRAETQYF.